The 31 T cell receptor beta chains below were found in one sample sequenced in a study of tumor T cells in aggressive B-cell lymphoma. Method: immunoSEQ multiplex PCR; TCRdb's copy keeps in-frame clones and lacks some. The sample has approximately 3,000 clones, approximately 86% seen once. Source material: tumor tissue. The receptors stem from an adult with diffuse large B cell lymphoma.

This clone appeared once. The gene calls are TRBV29-1 and TRBJ2-2; 8 bases map to TRBD2. Germline CDR1 and CDR2: SQVTM and ANQGSEA. V gave up 6 bases and J gave up 5 bases; unmatched junction bases: 8. The CDR3 is 14 amino acids. Here the CDR3 DNA reads TGCAGCGTCCCAGCGGGAGTGGGTACCGGGGAGCTGTTTTTT. This encodes CSVPAGVGTGELFF.

This sequence joins TRBV18 and TRBJ1-2; weak D call: TRBD1 (6 bases). The CDR3 extends over 15 amino acids. V was clipped by 3 bases and J by 2 bases, with 13 bases between them. CDR1 and CDR2 (germline): KGHSH, LQKENI. In DNA form, the CDR3 reads TGTGCCAGCTCACCCCAACAGGGTTCGAACTATGGCTACACCTTC. Amino acids: CASSPQQGSNYGYTF. The full variable domain, in which reference TRBV18 and TRBJ1-2 provide the parts outside the CDR3, is NAGVMQNPRHLVRRRGQEARLRCSPMKGHSHVYWYRQLPEEGLKFMVYLQKENIIDESGMPKERFSAEFPKEGPSILRIQQVVRGDSAAYFCASSPQQGSNYGYTFGSGTRLTVV.

The rearrangement joins TRBV2 to TRBJ1-2; tentative D call: TRBD1 (6 bases). Per the germline V gene, CDR1 is SNHLY and CDR2 is FYNNEI. The CDR3 contains 15 residues. Between the trimmed V and J ends, which lost 7 bases and 3 bases, there was a span of 18 bases. Here the CDR3 DNA reads TGTGCCAGCACTTATAGGACAGCGAGGGACTATGGCTACACCTTC. It is translated as CASTYRTARDYGYTF.

CDR3 nucleotide sequence: TGTGCCAGTAGTCCGCAGGGGTCCCACTATGGCTACACCTTC. Translation gives CASSPQGSHYGYTF. This chain joins TRBV19 and TRBJ1-2; TRBD1 is a possible D gene (6 bases). This CDR3 is 14 amino acids long. The ends were cut back, 5 bases at V and 3 bases at J, with 13 bases in the middle. CDR1 and CDR2 from the germline V gene are LNHDA and SQIVND (reference sequence).

J is TRBJ1-5 and V is TRBV2; TRBD1 might be the D (6 bases). Trimming removed 5 bases at V and 7 bases at J, with 9 bases between. The V gene's germline CDR1 is SNHLY and CDR2 FYNNEI. This CDR3 has 12 residues. The CDR3 DNA sequence: TGTGCCAGCAGTTGGGGGGGCCAGCCCCAGCATTTT. Protein: CASSWGGQPQHF.

The gene calls are TRBV7-9 and TRBJ1-1; D gene ambiguous. V shed 0 bases and J shed 10 bases, with 12 bases lying between them. The CDR3 totals 13 residues. Germline V gene lookup returns CDR1 SEHNR and CDR2 FQNEAQ (reference sequence). CDR3 nucleotides: TGTGCCAGCAGCTTAGCCCCAGGTCGGGGAGCTTTCTTT. Translation: CASSLAPGRGAFF.

In this sample, this clone turned up once. V usage is TRBV19 and J usage is TRBJ1-2; the D gene is possibly TRBD1 (5 bases). CDR1 and CDR2 from the germline V gene are LNHDA and SQIVND (reference sequence). The V end was cut by 5 bases, the J end by 4 bases, with 11 bases between. The CDR3 runs 13 residues. The CDR3 DNA reads as TGTGCCAGTAGTCGTACAGGCGTCTATGGCTACACCTTC. Protein product: CASSRTGVYGYTF.

The V and J genes are TRBV5-1 and TRBJ1-4, with 7 bases matching TRBD1. CDR1 is SGHRS, CDR2 YFSETQ, per germline. This CDR3 contains 13 residues. V was clipped by 5 bases and J by 8 bases; unmatched bases: 6. The CDR3 loop reads CASRTGSGEKLFF. In DNA form, the CDR3 reads TGCGCCAGCAGGACAGGGTCAGGGGAAAAACTGTTTTTT.

This chain links TRBV27 with TRBJ1-2, with TRBD1 as a possible D gene (5 bases). This CDR3 is 14 amino acids long. V was pared by 5 bases and J by 4 bases, with 14 bases between. CDR1 MNHEY and CDR2 SMNVEV come from the germline V gene (reference sequence). The CDR3 protein is CASSPLGEAYGYTF. The CDR3 DNA reads as TGTGCCAGCAGTCCATTGGGGGAGGCCTATGGCTACACCTTC.

The chain carries TRBV28 and TRBJ2-7; 8 nucleotides line up with TRBD2. Germline lookup yields CDR1 MDHEN and CDR2 SYDVKM. The V segment lost 4 bases and the J segment 2 bases; nucleotides outside the gene matches: 13. This CDR3 is 17 amino acids long. CDR3 DNA sequence: TGTGCCAGCAGTTCCGTCTGGGCTAGCGGGTCCCCCTACGAGCAGTACTTC. Protein product: CASSSVWASGSPYEQYF. The full variable domain, with the rest looked up from reference TRBV28 and TRBJ2-7, is DVKVTQSSRYLVKRTGEKVFLECVQDMDHENMFWYRQDPGLGLRLIYFSYDVKMKEKGDIPEGYSVSREKKERFSLILESASTNQTSMYLCASSSVWASGSPYEQYFGPGTRLTVT.

This chain joins TRBV11-3 and TRBJ2-7; D call uncertain. This CDR3 comprises 14 residues. The V end was cut by 1 base, the J end by 3 bases, with 10 bases between. Germline-derived CDR1 and CDR2 are SGHNT and YENEEA. The CDR3 here is CASSLGPPGYEQYF. The CDR3 DNA reads as TGTGCCAGCAGCTTAGGTCCGCCGGGCTACGAGCAGTACTTC.

This clone was found once. The rearrangement links TRBV30 to TRBJ2-3; 7 nucleotides match TRBD1. Trimming at V came to 2 bases and at J to 6 bases, leaving 5 bases not matched to a gene. Per the germline V gene, CDR1 is GTSNPN and CDR2 is SVGIG (reference sequence). This CDR3 has 13 residues. CDR3: CAWSKGAADTQYF. The CDR3 DNA reads TGTGCCTGGAGTAAGGGGGCAGCGGATACGCAGTATTTT.

This sequence joins TRBV28 and TRBJ2-7; tentatively, D is TRBD1 (6 bases). The CDR3 sequence is 13 residues long. Germline V lookup: CDR1 MDHEN, CDR2 SYDVKM. V lost 11 bases, J lost 3 bases, and 17 bases lay in between. The CDR3 nucleotides are TGTGCCTCCAAGTCCGGGACACACTACGAGCAGTACTTC. Amino acids: CASKSGTHYEQYF.

J is TRBJ1-1 and V is TRBV9; the match to TRBD1 covers 9 bases. Germline-derived CDR1 and CDR2 are SGDLS and YYNGEE. The CDR3 has 14 amino acids. The ends lost 4 bases at V and 4 bases at J; junction bases unmatched: 5. CDR3: CASSPGQGSTEAFF. In DNA form, the CDR3 reads TGTGCCAGCAGCCCGGGACAGGGTAGCACTGAAGCTTTCTTT.

The chain recombines TRBV14 with TRBJ2-5; 7 nucleotides line up with TRBD1. This CDR3 contains 16 residues. CDR1 SGHDN and CDR2 FVKESK come from the germline V gene. V was clipped by 4 bases and J by 0 bases; unmatched bases: 8. The CDR3 loop is CASSLGDRLYQETQYF. CDR3 DNA sequence: TGTGCCAGCAGCCTGGGGGACAGATTATACCAAGAGACCCAGTACTTC.

The rearrangement joins TRBV7-6 to TRBJ2-1; 12 bases are shared with TRBD2. J gave up 6 bases and V 5 bases, and 5 bases lay outside the gene matches. Germline CDR1 reads SGHVS; CDR2 reads FNYEAQ. This CDR3 contains 15 residues. CDR3 sequence (DNA): TGTGCCAGCAGCGTGACTAGCGGGAGTAGCAATGAGCAGTTCTTC. It codes for CASSVTSGSSNEQFF.

This chain joins TRBV29-1 and TRBJ2-7; TRBD2 might be the D (5 bases). The germline V and J ends were trimmed by 8 bases and 7 bases, with 15 bases remaining between them. The V gene's germline CDR1 is SQVTM and CDR2 ANQGSEA. The CDR3 contains 11 residues. This CDR3 is CSIARDNEQYF. Written as DNA, the CDR3 is TGCAGCATTGCCCGGGATAATGAGCAGTACTTC.

About this clone itself: Other DNA sequences from this sample encode an identical CDR3 as well. The chain links TRBV28 to TRBJ1-3, with D unclear. Trimming shortened V by 3 bases and J by 4 bases, and 22 bases separated the two germline ends. The CDR3 loop spans 18 amino acids. Germline lookup yields CDR1 MDHEN and CDR2 SYDVKM. The DNA of the CDR3 is TGTGCCAGCAGTTTTGGTCCCGCGGGCGGCCGGGCCGGAAACACCATATATTTT. It translates to CASSFGPAGGRAGNTIYF.

The chain carries TRBV19 and TRBJ2-3; 9 nucleotides agree with TRBD1. There are 14 residues in the CDR3. J lost 7 bases, V lost 3 bases, and 5 bases had no gene match. Germline CDR1 and CDR2: LNHDA and SQIVND (reference sequence). The CDR3 spells CASSITGTGNTQYF. CDR3 coding DNA: TGTGCCAGTAGTATCACCGGGACAGGGAATACGCAGTATTTT. The complete variable domain, with remaining parts taken from reference TRBV19 and TRBJ2-3, reads DGGITQSPKYLFRKEGQNVTLSCEQNLNHDAMYWYRQDPGQGLRLIYYSQIVNDFQKGDIAEGYSVSREKKESFPLTVTSAQKNPTAFYLCASSITGTGNTQYFGPGTRLTVL.

V usage is TRBV28 and J usage is TRBJ1-1; 7 positions match TRBD1. The trim removed 9 bases at V and 4 bases at J, leaving 8 bases unmatched. Germline V gene data show CDR1 as MDHEN and CDR2 as SYDVKM. This CDR3 comprises 13 residues. CDR3 DNA sequence: TGTGCCAGTCAGGGGGTTTTGGTCACTGAAGCTTTCTTT. Translated, it gives CASQGVLVTEAFF.

CDR3 loop: CASSDSGLAGNEQFF. DNA of the CDR3: TGTGCCAGCAGCGACTCGGGACTAGCGGGCAATGAGCAGTTCTTC. The rearrangement joins TRBV7-9 to TRBJ2-1; TRBD2 matches at 12 bases. V lost 5 bases and J lost 6; bases outside the gene matches: 5. The CDR3 is 15 residues long. CDR1 and CDR2 from the germline V gene are SEHNR and FQNEAQ (reference sequence). The full variable domain, its missing parts supplied by reference TRBV7-9 and TRBJ2-1, is DTGVSQNPRHKITKRGQNVTFRCDPISEHNRLYWYRQTLGQGPEFLTYFQNEAQLEKSRLLSDRFSAERPKGSFSTLEIQRTEQGDSAMYLCASSDSGLAGNEQFFGPGTRLTVL.

This rearrangement joins TRBV7-9 to TRBJ1-1; no firm D call. CDR1 is SEHNR and CDR2 is FQNEAQ in the germline V gene (reference sequence). The CDR3 contains 14 residues. Deletions cut 1 base from V and 5 bases from J, with 11 bases between. Here the CDR3 reads CASSLVPRGTEAFF. The CDR3 DNA reads as TGTGCCAGCAGCTTAGTGCCCCGGGGAACTGAAGCTTTCTTT.

This chain connects TRBV11-2 to TRBJ2-7; TRBD1 aligns across 8 bases. The CDR3 loop spans 16 amino acids. Germline V gives CDR1 SGHAT, CDR2 FQNNGV. J lost 5 bases, V lost 0 bases, and 9 bases had no gene match. The chain's CDR3 is CASSLDRTGSEDEQYF. Written as DNA, the CDR3 is TGTGCCAGCAGCTTAGATAGGACAGGGAGTGAAGACGAGCAGTACTTC. Full variable domain (remainder filled in from reference TRBV11-2 and TRBJ2-7): EAGVAQSPRYKIIEKRQSVAFWCNPISGHATLYWYQQILGQGPKLLIQFQNNGVVDDSQLPKDRFSAERLKGVDSTLKIQPAKLEDSAVYLCASSLDRTGSEDEQYFGPGTRLTVT.

The chain joins TRBV29-1 to TRBJ2-7, with 9 nucleotides matching TRBD1. Germline V lookup: CDR1 SQVTM, CDR2 ANQGSEA. V shed 4 bases, J shed 2 bases, and the junction held 6 bases outside the gene matches. The CDR3 extends over 14 amino acids. In DNA, the CDR3 is TGCAGCGTTGCCCCGACAGGGGGTACCTACGAGCAGTACTTC. Translated, it gives CSVAPTGGTYEQYF.

The chain has TRBV4-1 and TRBJ1-4; TRBD1 is a possible D gene (5 bases). The germline V gene encodes CDR1 MGHRA and CDR2 YSYEKL. The CDR3 runs to 16 residues. Trimming pared 3 bases from V and 9 bases from J, leaving 20 bases between. The CDR3: CASSHGRRGGNKKLFF. CDR3 DNA sequence: TGCGCCAGCAGCCATGGGCGGAGGGGAGGGAATAAAAAACTGTTTTTT.

The rearrangement links TRBV11-2 to TRBJ1-1; TRBD1 is a possible D gene (5 bases). Trimming took 3 bases from V and 11 from J, leaving 10 bases between them. Germline V CDR1 and CDR2: SGHAT, FQNNGV. CDR3 length: 11 amino acids. CDR3 residues: CASSLDTDAFF. CDR3 nucleotides: TGTGCCAGCAGCTTGGACACCGACGCTTTCTTT.

The chain uses TRBV5-1 and TRBJ1-1; D is unresolved. The germline gives CDR1 SGHRS, CDR2 YFSETQ. The CDR3 has 12 residues. The V gene lost 4 bases and the J gene lost 7 bases, with 11 bases spanning the gap. In DNA, the CDR3 is TGCGCCAGCAGCAATTCCGACATTGAAGCTTTCTTT. Residues: CASSNSDIEAFF.

V gene TRBV27 combines with J gene TRBJ2-7, with TRBD1 matching 9 bases. V gave up 5 bases and J gave up 6 bases; unmatched junction bases: 8. This CDR3 is 14 amino acids long. The germline V gene encodes CDR1 MNHEY and CDR2 SMNVEV (reference sequence). The CDR3 DNA follows: TGTGCCAGCAGTCGGGACAGGGATGTGTCCGAGCAGTACTTC. It encodes CASSRDRDVSEQYF.

The rearrangement joins TRBV25-1 to TRBJ2-3, with 10 bases aligning to TRBD1. CDR1 is MGHDK and CDR2 is SYGVNS in the germline V gene. Germline trimming cut 8 bases from V and 5 bases from J; bases unmatched to any gene: 4. The CDR3 is 13 amino acids. CDR3 bases: TGTGCCAGCGCGGGACAGGGGAGAGATACGCAGTATTTT. Translating it yields CASAGQGRDTQYF.

The chain carries TRBV6-5 and TRBJ2-2; TRBD1 might be the D (6 bases). The CDR3 runs 14 residues. V was trimmed by 6 bases and J by 3 bases, leaving 11 bases between them. CDR1 MNHEY and CDR2 SVGAGI come from the germline V gene. CDR3 residues: CASRPDSYTGELFF. The CDR3 DNA reads as TGTGCCAGCAGACCGGACAGCTACACCGGGGAGCTGTTTTTT.

The V call is TRBV2, the J call TRBJ2-1, with D uncertain. The CDR3 loop spans 12 amino acids. Trimming took 5 bases from V and 5 from J, leaving 7 bases between them. CDR1 and CDR2 from the germline V gene are SNHLY and FYNNEI. The CDR3 region is CASSFTDNEQFF. CDR3 sequence (DNA): TGTGCCAGCAGTTTCACGGACAATGAGCAGTTCTTC.